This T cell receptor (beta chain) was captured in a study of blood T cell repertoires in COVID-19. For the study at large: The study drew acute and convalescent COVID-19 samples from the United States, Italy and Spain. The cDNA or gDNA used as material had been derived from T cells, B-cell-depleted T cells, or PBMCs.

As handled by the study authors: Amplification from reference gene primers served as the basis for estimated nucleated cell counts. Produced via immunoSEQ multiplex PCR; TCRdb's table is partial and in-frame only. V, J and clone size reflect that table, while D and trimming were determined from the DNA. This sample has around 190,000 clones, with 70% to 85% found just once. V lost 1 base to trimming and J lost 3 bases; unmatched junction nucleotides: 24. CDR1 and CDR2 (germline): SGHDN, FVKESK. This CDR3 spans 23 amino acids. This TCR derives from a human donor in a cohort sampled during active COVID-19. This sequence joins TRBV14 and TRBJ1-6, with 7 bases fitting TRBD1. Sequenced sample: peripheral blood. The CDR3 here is CASSQGVLRGRGGVSHYNSPLHF. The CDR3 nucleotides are TGTGCCAGCAGCCAAGGCGTTCTAAGGGGGCGCGGAGGGGTATCTCACTATAATTCACCCCTCCACTTT.